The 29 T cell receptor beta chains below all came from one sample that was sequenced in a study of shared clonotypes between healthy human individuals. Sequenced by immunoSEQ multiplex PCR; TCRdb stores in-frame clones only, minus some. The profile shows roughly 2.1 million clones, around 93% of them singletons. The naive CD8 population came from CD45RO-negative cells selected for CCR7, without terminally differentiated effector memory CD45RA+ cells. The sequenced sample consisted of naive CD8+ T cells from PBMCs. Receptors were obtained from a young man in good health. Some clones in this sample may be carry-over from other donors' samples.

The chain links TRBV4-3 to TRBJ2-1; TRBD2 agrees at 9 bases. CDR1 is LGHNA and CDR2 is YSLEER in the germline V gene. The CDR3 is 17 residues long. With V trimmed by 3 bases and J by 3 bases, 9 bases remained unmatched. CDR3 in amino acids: CASSQPRLADNYNEQFF. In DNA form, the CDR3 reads TGCGCCAGCAGCCAGCCCAGACTAGCGGATAACTACAATGAGCAGTTCTTC.

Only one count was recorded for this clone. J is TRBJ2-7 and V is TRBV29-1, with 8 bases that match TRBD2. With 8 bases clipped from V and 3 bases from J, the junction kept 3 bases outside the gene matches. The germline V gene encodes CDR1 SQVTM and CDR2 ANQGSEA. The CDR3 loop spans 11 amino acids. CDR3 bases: TGCAGCATCACTAGCGGCTACGAGCAGTACTTC. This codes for CSITSGYEQYF.

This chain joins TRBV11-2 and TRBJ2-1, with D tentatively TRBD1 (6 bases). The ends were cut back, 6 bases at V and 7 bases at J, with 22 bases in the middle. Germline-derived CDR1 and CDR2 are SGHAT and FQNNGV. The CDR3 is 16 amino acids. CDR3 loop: CASSWAGQFERNEQFF. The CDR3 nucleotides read TGTGCCAGCAGTTGGGCAGGACAGTTTGAGAGGAATGAGCAGTTCTTC.

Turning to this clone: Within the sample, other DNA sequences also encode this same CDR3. As DNA, the CDR3 is TGTGCCAGCAGCTTAGGACCGGGACAGGGATTTTACGAGCAGTACTTC. Protein product: CASSLGPGQGFYEQYF. This sequence joins TRBV7-9 and TRBJ2-7; 9 bases are a match to TRBD1. The V gene's germline CDR1 is SEHNR and CDR2 FQNEAQ (reference sequence). The CDR3 loop spans 16 amino acids. The V gene end was trimmed by 1 base and the J gene end by 4 bases; junction bases not matched to a gene: 8.

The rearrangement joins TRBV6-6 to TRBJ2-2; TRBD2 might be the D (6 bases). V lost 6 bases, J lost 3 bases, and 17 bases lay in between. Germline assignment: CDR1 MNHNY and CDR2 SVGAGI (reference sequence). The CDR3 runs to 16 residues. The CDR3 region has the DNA TGTGCCAGCAGACTCACCCGCTCTAGCGACACCGGGGAGCTGTTTTTT. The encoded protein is CASRLTRSSDTGELFF.

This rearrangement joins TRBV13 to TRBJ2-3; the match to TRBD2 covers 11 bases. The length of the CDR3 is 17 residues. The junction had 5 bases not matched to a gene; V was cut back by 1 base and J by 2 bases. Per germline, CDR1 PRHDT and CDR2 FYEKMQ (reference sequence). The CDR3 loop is CASSLEGTSGLTDTQYF. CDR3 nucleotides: TGTGCCAGCAGCTTAGAAGGGACTAGCGGTCTCACAGATACGCAGTATTTT.

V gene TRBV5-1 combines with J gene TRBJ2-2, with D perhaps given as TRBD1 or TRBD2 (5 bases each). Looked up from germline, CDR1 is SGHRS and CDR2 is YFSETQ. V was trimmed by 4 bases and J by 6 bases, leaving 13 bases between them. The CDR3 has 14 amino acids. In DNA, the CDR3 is TGCGCCAGCAGCCCGGGACCTGAGGCCGGGGAGCTGTTTTTT. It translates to CASSPGPEAGELFF.

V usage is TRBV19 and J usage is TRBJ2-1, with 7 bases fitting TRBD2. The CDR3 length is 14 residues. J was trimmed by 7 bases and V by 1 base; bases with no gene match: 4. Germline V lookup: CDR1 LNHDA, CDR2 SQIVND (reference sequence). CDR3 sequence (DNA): TGTGCCAGTAGTATAGGGGACTACCTTAATGAGCAGTTCTTC. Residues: CASSIGDYLNEQFF.

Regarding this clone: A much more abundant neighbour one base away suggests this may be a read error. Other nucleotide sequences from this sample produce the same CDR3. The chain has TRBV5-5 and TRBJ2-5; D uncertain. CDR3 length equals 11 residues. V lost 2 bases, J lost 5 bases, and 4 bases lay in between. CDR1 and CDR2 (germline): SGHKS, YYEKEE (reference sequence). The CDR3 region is CASSFGETQYF. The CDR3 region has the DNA TGTGCCAGCAGCTTCGGGGAGACCCAGTACTTC.

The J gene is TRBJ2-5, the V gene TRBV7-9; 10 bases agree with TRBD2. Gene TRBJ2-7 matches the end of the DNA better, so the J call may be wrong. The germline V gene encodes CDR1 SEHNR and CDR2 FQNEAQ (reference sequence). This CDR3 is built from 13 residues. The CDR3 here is CAAGGRLFYEQYF. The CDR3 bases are TGTGCAGCGGGGGGGCGATTATTCTACGAGCAGTACTTC.

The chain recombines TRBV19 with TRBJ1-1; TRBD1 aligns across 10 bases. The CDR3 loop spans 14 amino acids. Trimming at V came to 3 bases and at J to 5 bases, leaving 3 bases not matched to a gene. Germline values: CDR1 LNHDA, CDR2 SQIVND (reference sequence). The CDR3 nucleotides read TGTGCCAGTAGTATGACAGGGGGCGGGACTGAAGCTTTCTTT. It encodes CASSMTGGGTEAFF.

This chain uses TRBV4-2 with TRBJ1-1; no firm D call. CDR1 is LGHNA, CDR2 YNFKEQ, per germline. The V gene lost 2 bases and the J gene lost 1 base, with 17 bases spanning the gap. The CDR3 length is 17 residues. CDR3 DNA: TGTGCCAGCAGCCAATCCTCCGTGCAGGTCGGGAACACTGAAGCTTTCTTT. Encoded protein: CASSQSSVQVGNTEAFF.

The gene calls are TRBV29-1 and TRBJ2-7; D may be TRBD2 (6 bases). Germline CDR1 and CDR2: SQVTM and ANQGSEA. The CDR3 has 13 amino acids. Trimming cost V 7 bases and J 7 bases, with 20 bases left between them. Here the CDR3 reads CSGAEGRPLEQYF. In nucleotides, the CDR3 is TGCAGCGGCGCGGAGGGACGCCCCCTTGAGCAGTACTTC.

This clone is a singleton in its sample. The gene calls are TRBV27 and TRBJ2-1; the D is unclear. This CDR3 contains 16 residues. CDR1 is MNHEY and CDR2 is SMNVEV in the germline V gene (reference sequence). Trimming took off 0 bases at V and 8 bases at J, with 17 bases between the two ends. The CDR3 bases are TGTGCCAGCAGTTTATCTTGGGGATTAAGTTACGATGAGCAGTTCTTC. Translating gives CASSLSWGLSYDEQFF.

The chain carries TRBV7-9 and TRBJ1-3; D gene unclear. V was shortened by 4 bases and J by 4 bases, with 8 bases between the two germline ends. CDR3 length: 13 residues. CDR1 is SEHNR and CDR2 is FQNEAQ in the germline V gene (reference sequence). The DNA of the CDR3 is TGTGCCAGCAGCTGGGATCCGGGAAACACCATATATTTT. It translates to CASSWDPGNTIYF.

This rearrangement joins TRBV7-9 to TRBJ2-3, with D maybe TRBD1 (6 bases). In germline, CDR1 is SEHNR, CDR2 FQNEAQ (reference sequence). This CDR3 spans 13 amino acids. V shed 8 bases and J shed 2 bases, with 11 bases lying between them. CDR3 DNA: TGTGCCAGCCTGAGGACAGCCACAGATACGCAGTATTTT. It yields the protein CASLRTATDTQYF.

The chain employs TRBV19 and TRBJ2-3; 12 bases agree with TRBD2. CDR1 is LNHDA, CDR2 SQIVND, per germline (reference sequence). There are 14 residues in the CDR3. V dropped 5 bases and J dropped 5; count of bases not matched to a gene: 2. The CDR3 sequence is CASSPGLAGDTQYF. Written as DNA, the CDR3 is TGTGCCAGTAGTCCGGGACTAGCGGGAGATACGCAGTATTTT. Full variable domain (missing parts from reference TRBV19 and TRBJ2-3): DGGITQSPKYLFRKEGQNVTLSCEQNLNHDAMYWYRQDPGQGLRLIYYSQIVNDFQKGDIAEGYSVSREKKESFPLTVTSAQKNPTAFYLCASSPGLAGDTQYFGPGTRLTVL.

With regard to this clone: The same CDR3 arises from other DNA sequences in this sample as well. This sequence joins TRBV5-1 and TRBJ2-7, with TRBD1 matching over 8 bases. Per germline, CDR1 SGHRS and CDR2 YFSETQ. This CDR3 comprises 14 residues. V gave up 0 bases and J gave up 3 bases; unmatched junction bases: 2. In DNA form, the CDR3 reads TGCGCCAGCAGCTTGGCAGGACAGGGCTACGAGCAGTACTTC. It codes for CASSLAGQGYEQYF.

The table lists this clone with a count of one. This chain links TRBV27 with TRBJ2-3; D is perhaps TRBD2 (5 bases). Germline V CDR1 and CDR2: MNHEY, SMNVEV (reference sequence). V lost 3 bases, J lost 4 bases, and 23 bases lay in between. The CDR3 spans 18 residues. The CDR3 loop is CASSFLLGAGERADTQYF. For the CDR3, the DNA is TGTGCCAGCAGTTTCCTTCTGGGCGCTGGGGAGAGGGCAGATACGCAGTATTTT.

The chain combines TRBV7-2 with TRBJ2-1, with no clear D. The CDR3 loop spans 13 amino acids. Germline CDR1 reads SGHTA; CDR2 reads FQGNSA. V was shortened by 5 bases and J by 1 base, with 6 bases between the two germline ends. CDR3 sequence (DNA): TGTGCCAGCAGCCGACGGTCCTACAATGAGCAGTTCTTC. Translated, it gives CASSRRSYNEQFF. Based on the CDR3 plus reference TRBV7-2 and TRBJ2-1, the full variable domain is GAGVSQSPSNKVTEKGKDVELRCDPISGHTALYWYRQSLGQGLEFLIYFQGNSAPDKSGLPSDRFSAERTGGSVSTLTIQRTQQEDSAVYLCASSRRSYNEQFFGPGTRLTVL.

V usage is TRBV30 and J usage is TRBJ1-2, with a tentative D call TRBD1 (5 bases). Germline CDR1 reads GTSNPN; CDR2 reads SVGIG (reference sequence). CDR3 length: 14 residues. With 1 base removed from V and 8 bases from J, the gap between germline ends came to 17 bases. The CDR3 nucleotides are TGTGCCTGGAGTGAAGAGGGGTTCCCATGGGGCTACACCTTC. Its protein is CAWSEEGFPWGYTF. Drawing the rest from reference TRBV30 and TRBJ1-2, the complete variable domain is SQTIHQWPATLVQPVGSPLSLECTVEGTSNPNLYWYRQAAGRGLQLLFYSVGIGQISSEVPQNLSASRPQDRQFILSSKKLLLSDSGFYLCAWSEEGFPWGYTFGSGTRLTVV.

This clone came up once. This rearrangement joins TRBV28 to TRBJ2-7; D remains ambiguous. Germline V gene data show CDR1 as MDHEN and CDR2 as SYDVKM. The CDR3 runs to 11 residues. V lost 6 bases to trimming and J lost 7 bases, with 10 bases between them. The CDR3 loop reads CASSLTPEQYF. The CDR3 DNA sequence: TGTGCCAGCAGCCTTACACCGGAGCAGTACTTC. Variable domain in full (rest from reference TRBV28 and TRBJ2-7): DVKVTQSSRYLVKRTGEKVFLECVQDMDHENMFWYRQDPGLGLRLIYFSYDVKMKEKGDIPEGYSVSREKKERFSLILESASTNQTSMYLCASSLTPEQYFGPGTRLTVT.

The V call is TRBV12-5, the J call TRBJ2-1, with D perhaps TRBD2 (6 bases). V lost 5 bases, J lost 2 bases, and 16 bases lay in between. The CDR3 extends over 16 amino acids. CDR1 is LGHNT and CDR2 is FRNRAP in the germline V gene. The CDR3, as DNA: TGTGCTAGTGGTCCGCCGGGGGTCAGCCCCTACAATGAGCAGTTCTTC. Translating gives CASGPPGVSPYNEQFF.

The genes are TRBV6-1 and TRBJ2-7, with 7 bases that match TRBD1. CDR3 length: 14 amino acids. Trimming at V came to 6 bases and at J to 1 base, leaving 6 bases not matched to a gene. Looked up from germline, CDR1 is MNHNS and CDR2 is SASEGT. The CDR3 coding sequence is TGTGCCAGCAGGGCAGGGGGTAGGTCCTACGAGCAGTACTTC. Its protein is CASRAGGRSYEQYF.

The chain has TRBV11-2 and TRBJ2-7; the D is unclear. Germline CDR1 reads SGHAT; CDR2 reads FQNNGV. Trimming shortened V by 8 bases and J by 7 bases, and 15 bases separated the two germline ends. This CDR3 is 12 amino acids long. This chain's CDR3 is CASSPGPVEQYF. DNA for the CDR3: TGTGCCAGCTCACCTGGTCCGGTGGAGCAGTACTTC.

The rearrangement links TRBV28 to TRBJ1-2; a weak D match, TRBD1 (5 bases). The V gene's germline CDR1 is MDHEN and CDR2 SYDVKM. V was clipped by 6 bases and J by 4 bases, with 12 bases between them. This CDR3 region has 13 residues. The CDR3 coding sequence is TGTGCCAGCAGCCCCACCACAGGCTATGGCTACACCTTC. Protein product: CASSPTTGYGYTF.

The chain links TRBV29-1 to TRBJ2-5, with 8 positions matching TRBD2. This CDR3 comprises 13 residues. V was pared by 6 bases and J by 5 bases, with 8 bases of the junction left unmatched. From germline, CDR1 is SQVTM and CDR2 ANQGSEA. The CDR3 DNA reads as TGCAGCGTAGCGGGAGTCGGCGGGGAGACCCAGTACTTC. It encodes CSVAGVGGETQYF.

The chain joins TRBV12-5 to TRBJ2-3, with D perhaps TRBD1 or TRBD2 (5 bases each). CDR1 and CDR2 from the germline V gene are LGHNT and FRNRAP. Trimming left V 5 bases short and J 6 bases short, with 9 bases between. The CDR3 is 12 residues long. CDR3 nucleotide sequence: TGTGCTAGTGGTCCCGGGACGGATACGCAGTATTTT. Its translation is CASGPGTDTQYF.

The CDR3 loop reads CASSIIGTPYEQYF. CDR3 bases: TGTGCCAGCAGTATAATCGGGACACCCTACGAGCAGTACTTC. The chain joins TRBV27 to TRBJ2-7; D is perhaps TRBD1 (6 bases). The CDR3 extends over 14 amino acids. Germline assignment: CDR1 MNHEY and CDR2 SMNVEV (reference sequence). V lost 5 bases to trimming and J lost 2 bases, with 13 bases between them.